One and the same sample provided the 15 T cell receptor beta chains below, sequenced in a study of T cell clonotyping in hematopoietic cell transplantation. Using immunoSEQ multiplex PCR, the repertoire was profiled, and TCRdb retains in-frame clones only, with some absent. The sample lists fewer than 100,000 clones, 90% to 96% seen once, with under 2% in the top ten. Indicated time point: recipient sample about 28 days before transplant, after cytoreduction. The source was peripheral blood mononuclear cells, collected before stem cell transplant. The receptors were gathered from a woman aged 45-65 years with acute myeloid leukemia. Some clones in this sample may be carry-over from other donors' samples.

The chain is built from TRBV6-1 and TRBJ1-2, with 10 bases identical to TRBD1. Trimming removed 6 bases from V and 3 bases from J; junction bases left unmatched: 7. The CDR3 has 15 residues. CDR1 is MNHNS, CDR2 SASEGT, per germline. CDR3 sequence (DNA): TGTGCCAGCAGCTACATGACAGGGGGCGACTATGGCTACACCTTC. Translated: CASSYMTGGDYGYTF.

The chain is built from TRBV5-1 and TRBJ1-4, with D uncertain. CDR1 is SGHRS and CDR2 is YFSETQ in the germline V gene. V was clipped by 1 base and J by 5 bases, with 0 bases between them. This CDR3 is built from 11 residues. The CDR3 protein is CASSLNEKLFF. The DNA of the CDR3 is TGCGCCAGCAGCTTGAATGAAAAACTGTTTTTT.

This chain joins TRBV5-1 and TRBJ1-2; 8 bases align to TRBD1. The V segment lost 3 bases and the J segment 6 bases; nucleotides outside the gene matches: 7. The CDR3 runs 14 residues. Looked up from germline, CDR1 is SGHRS and CDR2 is YFSETQ. The CDR3 coding sequence is TGCGCCAGCAGCTCCTCCGACAGGGGCCATGGCTACACCTTC. Translating gives CASSSSDRGHGYTF.

The chain carries TRBV27 and TRBJ1-5; 12 bases are a match to TRBD1. The CDR3 loop spans 15 amino acids. V trimming: 10 bases; J trimming: 7 bases; junction bases outside the gene matches: 11. CDR1 and CDR2 (germline): MNHEY, SMNVEV (reference sequence). The DNA for the CDR3 is TGTGCCACGCGAACAGGGACAGGGGGCAGACAGCCCCAGCATTTT. Translation: CATRTGTGGRQPQHF.

The gene calls are TRBV15 and TRBJ2-7, with D unresolved. The CDR3 is made up of 14 amino acids. Trimming took 0 bases from V and 6 from J, leaving 12 bases between them. Germline values: CDR1 LNHNV, CDR2 YYDKDF (reference sequence). As DNA, the CDR3 is TGTGCCACCAGCAGAGACTTAGGGCAGGCCGAGCAGTACTTC. It specifies CATSRDLGQAEQYF.

The chain's CDR3 is CASTQRGNQPQHF. CDR3 nucleotides: TGTGCCAGTACACAACGGGGCAATCAGCCCCAGCATTTT. The chain recombines TRBV19 with TRBJ1-5, with D unclear. V gave up 7 bases and J gave up 2 bases, with 9 bases separating them. CDR1 LNHDA and CDR2 SQIVND come from the germline V gene (reference sequence). The CDR3 spans 13 residues.

The rearrangement uses TRBV6-4 and TRBJ2-7; TRBD2 matches 10 bases. Germline V CDR1 and CDR2: MRHNA, SNTAGT. V trimming: 5 bases; J trimming: 2 bases; junction bases outside the gene matches: 18. This CDR3 is 19 amino acids long. CDR3 nucleotides: TGTGCCAGCAGTCCGGGTTCGCTGGATTCGAGCGGGGGGGCCTACGAGCAGTACTTC. Its protein product is CASSPGSLDSSGGAYEQYF.

The V and J genes are TRBV18 and TRBJ1-5; D possibly corresponds to TRBD1 (5 bases). Looked up from germline, CDR1 is KGHSH and CDR2 is LQKENI. V dropped 3 bases and J dropped 2 bases, with 17 bases sitting between them. This CDR3 has 17 amino acids. CDR3 sequence: CASSPYSGEGGNQPQHF. In DNA, the CDR3 is TGTGCCAGCTCACCGTACAGTGGGGAAGGGGGCAATCAGCCCCAGCATTTT. The variable domain in full, completed from reference TRBV18 and TRBJ1-5, reads NAGVMQNPRHLVRRRGQEARLRCSPMKGHSHVYWYRQLPEEGLKFMVYLQKENIIDESGMPKERFSAEFPKEGPSILRIQQVVRGDSAAYFCASSPYSGEGGNQPQHFGDGTRLSIL.

The chain couples TRBV4-2 to TRBJ1-4, with TRBD1 matching over 9 bases. Germline-derived CDR1 and CDR2 are LGHNA and YNFKEQ. The CDR3 contains 15 residues. Trimming at V came to 3 bases and at J to 6 bases, leaving 5 bases not matched to a gene. The CDR3 is CASSQTGQGYEKLFF. Here the CDR3 DNA reads TGTGCCAGCAGCCAGACGGGACAGGGTTATGAAAAACTGTTTTTT.

This clone was seen just once. The genes are TRBV21-1 and TRBJ2-7; TRBD2, the D gene given by the table, was not confirmed from the DNA. TRBV21-1 represents a pseudogene. This CDR3 is 16 amino acids long. CDR3 protein: CASSKVDGGGSYEQYF. In DNA form, the CDR3 reads TGTGCCAGCAGCAAAGTGGACGGGGGTGGGTCCTACGAGCAGTACTTC.

The chain carries TRBV25-1 and TRBJ1-1, with D hard to call. The ends were cut back, 3 bases at V and 4 bases at J, with 12 bases in the middle. Germline CDR1 MGHDK, CDR2 SYGVNS. The CDR3 has 14 residues. CDR3 protein: CASSDPARGTEAFF. The CDR3 region has the DNA TGTGCCAGCAGTGATCCAGCCCGGGGCACTGAAGCTTTCTTT.

The chain is built from TRBV14 and TRBJ1-1; maybe TRBD1 (6 bases). V shed 4 bases and J shed 7 bases, with 13 bases lying between them. The CDR3 contains 13 residues. In germline, CDR1 is SGHDN, CDR2 FVKESK. This CDR3 reads CASSLRGAGEAFF. The CDR3 coding sequence is TGTGCCAGCAGCCTTAGGGGGGCAGGTGAAGCTTTCTTT.

The sample holds one count of this clone. The V gene is TRBV7-9, the J gene TRBJ1-1; 8 nucleotides line up with TRBD1. Germline loops: CDR1 SEHNR, CDR2 FQNEAQ (reference sequence). V dropped 3 bases and J dropped 2; count of bases not matched to a gene: 2. The CDR3 sequence is 14 residues long. The CDR3 sequence is CASSLTGVNTEAFF. Here the CDR3 DNA reads TGTGCCAGCAGCTTGACAGGGGTTAACACTGAAGCTTTCTTT. The variable domain in full, completed from reference TRBV7-9 and TRBJ1-1, reads DTGVSQNPRHKITKRGQNVTFRCDPISEHNRLYWYRQTLGQGPEFLTYFQNEAQLEKSRLLSDRFSAERPKGSFSTLEIQRTEQGDSAMYLCASSLTGVNTEAFFGQGTRLTVV.

The V and J genes are TRBV7-8 and TRBJ1-5; D is undetermined. V dropped 3 bases and J dropped 7 bases, with 16 bases sitting between them. Germline-derived CDR1 and CDR2 are SGHVS and FQNEAQ. The CDR3 extends over 15 amino acids. In DNA, the CDR3 is TGTGCCAGCAGCTTTCGACAAAACCGGGTCCAGCCCCAGCATTTT. It is translated as CASSFRQNRVQPQHF.

The chain combines TRBV7-6 with TRBJ1-4; 8 nucleotides align to TRBD1. Germline V lookup: CDR1 SGHVS, CDR2 FNYEAQ. V shed 1 base, J shed 15 bases, and the junction held 10 bases outside the gene matches. The CDR3 has 14 residues. This CDR3 reads CASSLGVVTGGMFF. DNA of the CDR3: TGTGCCAGCAGCTTAGGGGTGGTAACAGGGGGAATGTTTTTT.